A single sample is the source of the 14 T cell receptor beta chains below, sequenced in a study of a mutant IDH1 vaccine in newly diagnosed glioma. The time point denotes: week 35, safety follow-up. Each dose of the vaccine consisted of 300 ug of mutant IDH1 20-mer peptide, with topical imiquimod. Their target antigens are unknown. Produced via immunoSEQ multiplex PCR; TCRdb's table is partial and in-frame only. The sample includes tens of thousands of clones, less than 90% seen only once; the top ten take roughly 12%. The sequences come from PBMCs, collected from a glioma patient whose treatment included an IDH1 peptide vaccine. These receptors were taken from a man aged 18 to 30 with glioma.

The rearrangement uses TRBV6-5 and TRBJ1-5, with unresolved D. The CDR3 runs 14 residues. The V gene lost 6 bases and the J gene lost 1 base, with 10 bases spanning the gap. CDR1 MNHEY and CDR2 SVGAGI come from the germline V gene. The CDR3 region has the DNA TGTGCCAGCAGGGAAGGCCGGAGCAATCAGCCCCAGCATTTT. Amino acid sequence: CASREGRSNQPQHF.

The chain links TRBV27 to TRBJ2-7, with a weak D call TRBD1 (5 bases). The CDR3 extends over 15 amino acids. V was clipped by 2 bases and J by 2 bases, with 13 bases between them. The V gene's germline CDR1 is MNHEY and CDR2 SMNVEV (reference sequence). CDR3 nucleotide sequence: TGTGCCAGCAGTTTAAAAAAGGGGAAACCCTACGAGCAGTACTTC. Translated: CASSLKKGKPYEQYF.

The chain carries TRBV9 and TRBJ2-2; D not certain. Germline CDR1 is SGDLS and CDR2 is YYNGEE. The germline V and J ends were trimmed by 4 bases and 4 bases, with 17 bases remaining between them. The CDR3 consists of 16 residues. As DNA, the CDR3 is TGTGCCAGCAGCCCGATCCAGAGCAGGAGCACCGGGGAGCTGTTTTTT. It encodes CASSPIQSRSTGELFF.

CDR3 sequence: CASSLQGLRGDTQYF. The CDR3 bases are TGCGCCAGCAGCCTTCAGGGGTTGCGGGGAGATACGCAGTATTTT. This chain joins TRBV5-1 and TRBJ2-3; TRBD1 or TRBD2 may be the D gene (6 bases each). This CDR3 region has 15 residues. Germline V gene lookup returns CDR1 SGHRS and CDR2 YFSETQ. The germline V and J ends were trimmed by 4 bases and 5 bases, with 17 bases remaining between them.

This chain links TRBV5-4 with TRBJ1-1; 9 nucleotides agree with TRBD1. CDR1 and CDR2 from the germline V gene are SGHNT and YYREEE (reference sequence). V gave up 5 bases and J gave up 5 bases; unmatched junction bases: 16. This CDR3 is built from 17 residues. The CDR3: CASSSGTGIWGMTEAFF. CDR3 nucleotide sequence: TGTGCCAGCAGTTCCGGGACAGGGATATGGGGAATGACTGAAGCTTTCTTT.

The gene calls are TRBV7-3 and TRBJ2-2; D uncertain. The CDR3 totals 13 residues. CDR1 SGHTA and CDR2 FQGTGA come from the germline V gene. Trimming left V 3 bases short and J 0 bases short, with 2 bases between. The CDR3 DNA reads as TGTGCCAGCAGCTTCTCGAACACCGGGGAGCTGTTTTTT. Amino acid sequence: CASSFSNTGELFF.

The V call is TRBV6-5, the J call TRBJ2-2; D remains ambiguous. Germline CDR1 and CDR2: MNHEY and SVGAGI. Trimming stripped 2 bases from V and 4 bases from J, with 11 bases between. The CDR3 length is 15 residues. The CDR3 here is CASSYPQTLTGELFF. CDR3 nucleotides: TGTGCCAGCAGTTACCCCCAGACACTCACCGGGGAGCTGTTTTTT.

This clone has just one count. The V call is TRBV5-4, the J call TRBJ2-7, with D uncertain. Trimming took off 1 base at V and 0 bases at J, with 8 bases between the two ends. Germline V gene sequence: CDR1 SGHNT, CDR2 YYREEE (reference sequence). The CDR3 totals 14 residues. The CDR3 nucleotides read TGTGCCAGCAGCTTGTATAAGGGCTCCTACGAGCAGTACTTC. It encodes CASSLYKGSYEQYF.

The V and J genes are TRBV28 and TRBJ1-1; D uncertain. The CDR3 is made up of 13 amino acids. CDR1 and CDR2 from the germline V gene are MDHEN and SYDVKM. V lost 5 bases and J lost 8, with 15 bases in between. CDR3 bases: TGTGCCAGCAGTCTACTCTCACCTAAGGAAGCTTTCTTT. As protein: CASSLLSPKEAFF.

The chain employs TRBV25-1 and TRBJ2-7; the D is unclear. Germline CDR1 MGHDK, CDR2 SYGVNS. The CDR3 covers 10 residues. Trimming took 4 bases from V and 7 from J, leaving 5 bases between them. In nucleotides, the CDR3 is TGTGCCAGCAGTGCACAGGAGCAGTACTTC. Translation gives CASSAQEQYF.

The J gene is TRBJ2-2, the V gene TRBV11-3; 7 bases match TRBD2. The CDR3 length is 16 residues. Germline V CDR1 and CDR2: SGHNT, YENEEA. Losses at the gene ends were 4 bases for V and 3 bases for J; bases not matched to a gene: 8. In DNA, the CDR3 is TGTGCCAGCAGCTGGGGGGAGGGACTTCACACCGGGGAGCTGTTTTTT. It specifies CASSWGEGLHTGELFF.

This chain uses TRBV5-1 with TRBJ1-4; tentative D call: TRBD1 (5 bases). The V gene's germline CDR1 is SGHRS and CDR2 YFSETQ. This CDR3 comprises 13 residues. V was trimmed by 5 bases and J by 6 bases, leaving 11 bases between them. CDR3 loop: CASRGDVDEKLFF. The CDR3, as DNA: TGCGCCAGCAGAGGGGACGTTGATGAAAAACTGTTTTTT.

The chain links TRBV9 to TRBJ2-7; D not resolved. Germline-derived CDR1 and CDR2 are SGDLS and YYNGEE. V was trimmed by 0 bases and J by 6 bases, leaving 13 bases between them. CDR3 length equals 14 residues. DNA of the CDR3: TGTGCCAGCAGCGTAGAAGGAGTAAGTGGCGAGCAGTACTTC. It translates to CASSVEGVSGEQYF.

The CDR3 reads CATTLGQGLNTEAFF. The CDR3 DNA reads TGTGCCACCACCCTAGGACAGGGTTTGAACACTGAAGCTTTCTTT. The rearrangement uses TRBV10-3 and TRBJ1-1; 8 positions agree with TRBD1. With V trimmed by 10 bases and J by 0 bases, 10 bases remained unmatched. The CDR3 contains 15 residues. Per germline, CDR1 ENHRY and CDR2 SYGVKD.